Following are 32 T cell receptor beta chains from one sample sequenced in a study of CD8+ T cells in alopecia areata. The authors extracted RNA and reverse transcribed it into cDNA as the sequencing template. Clones were sequenced by immunoSEQ multiplex PCR, and TCRdb holds only the in-frame ones, with some missing. This table has over 150,000 clones, about 55% appearing once. Treatment: oral pan-JAK inhibitor, 5-10 mg twice daily. This specimen consisted of CD8+ T cells sorted from blood, obtained at week 24, from a patient treated with tofacitinib. These receptors all come from a human donor with alopecia areata.

This chain links TRBV5-6 with TRBJ1-5; D is unresolved. This CDR3 comprises 13 residues. CDR1 and CDR2 (germline): SGHDT, YYEEEE. Trimming took 4 bases from V and 4 from J, leaving 9 bases between them. CDR3 DNA sequence: TGTGCCAGCAGCCTTGAACAGAATCAGCCCCAGCATTTT. Translation: CASSLEQNQPQHF.

V and J are TRBV19 and TRBJ1-1; D is perhaps TRBD1 (5 bases). The V gene's germline CDR1 is LNHDA and CDR2 SQIVND (reference sequence). V lost 7 bases, J lost 7 bases, and 10 bases lay in between. The CDR3 contains 11 residues. The CDR3 DNA is TGTGCCAGTATGGGGGGGATTGAAGCTTTCTTT. Translated, it gives CASMGGIEAFF. Complete variable domain (other parts from reference TRBV19 and TRBJ1-1): DGGITQSPKYLFRKEGQNVTLSCEQNLNHDAMYWYRQDPGQGLRLIYYSQIVNDFQKGDIAEGYSVSREKKESFPLTVTSAQKNPTAFYLCASMGGIEAFFGQGTRLTVV.

This clone showed up just a few times. V is TRBV13 and J is TRBJ2-1; no clear D. Trimming pared 2 bases from V and 0 bases from J, leaving 11 bases between. The CDR3 sequence is 16 residues long. Germline CDR1 PRHDT, CDR2 FYEKMQ (reference sequence). The CDR3 is CASSLLIGSSYNEQFF. In DNA, the CDR3 is TGTGCCAGCAGCTTACTGATCGGCAGCTCCTACAATGAGCAGTTCTTC.

This clone showed up just once. CDR3 sequence reads: CSVATGGALYGYTF. For the CDR3, the DNA is TGCAGCGTTGCGACAGGAGGGGCTTTATATGGCTACACCTTC. The chain has TRBV29-1 and TRBJ1-2; a possible D gene is TRBD1 (6 bases). The CDR3 loop spans 14 amino acids. Trimming took off 4 bases at V and 5 bases at J, with 17 bases between the two ends. Germline V lookup: CDR1 SQVTM, CDR2 ANQGSEA.

This clone was seen a handful of times. This chain uses TRBV9 with TRBJ2-7, with D possibly called TRBD1 or TRBD2 (6 bases each). This CDR3 region has 11 residues. Looked up from germline, CDR1 is SGDLS and CDR2 is YYNGEE. V was shortened by 3 bases and J by 7 bases, with 8 bases between the two germline ends. CDR3 in amino acids: CASSEGGEQYF. CDR3 coding DNA: TGTGCCAGCAGCGAAGGGGGGGAGCAGTACTTC.

The V gene is TRBV13, the J gene TRBJ1-1; no reliable D call. Trimming took off 4 bases at V and 4 bases at J, with 13 bases between the two ends. The V gene's germline CDR1 is PRHDT and CDR2 FYEKMQ (reference sequence). The CDR3 contains 14 residues. This CDR3 reads CASSSISGVTEAFF. CDR3 nucleotides: TGTGCCAGCAGCTCAATATCGGGTGTCACTGAAGCTTTCTTT. Full variable domain (rest looked up from reference TRBV13 and TRBJ1-1): AAGVIQSPRHLIKEKRETATLKCYPIPRHDTVYWYQQGPGQDPQFLISFYEKMQSDKGSIPDRFSAQQFSDYHSELNMSSLELGDSALYFCASSSISGVTEAFFGQGTRLTVV.

The chain has TRBV29-1 and TRBJ1-1; D is unresolved. V lost 5 bases, J lost 11 bases, and 15 bases lay in between. There are 11 residues in the CDR3. Germline V gene data show CDR1 as SQVTM and CDR2 as ANQGSEA. CDR3 DNA sequence: TGCAGCGTTCCGACCCCAGCGGATGCTTTCTTT. Translated, it gives CSVPTPADAFF.

This rearrangement joins TRBV27 to TRBJ2-5; D unclear. The CDR3 has 13 amino acids. CDR1 MNHEY and CDR2 SMNVEV come from the germline V gene (reference sequence). The V end lost 3 bases, the J end lost 4 bases, and 9 bases lay between the germline ends. The CDR3 DNA is TGTGCCAGCAGTTTGAACGTCCGAGAGACCCAGTACTTC. Its translation: CASSLNVRETQYF.

This clone was detected many times. The V call is TRBV10-2, the J call TRBJ1-2; possible D gene TRBD1, 6 bases. The CDR3 extends over 15 amino acids. Trimming pared 0 bases from V and 2 bases from J, leaving 10 bases between. Germline V CDR1 and CDR2: WSHSY, SAAADI. The CDR3 loop reads CASSESKGVNYGYTF. In nucleotides, the CDR3 is TGCGCCAGCAGTGAGTCAAAGGGGGTGAACTATGGCTACACCTTC.

The chain links TRBV7-9 to TRBJ2-1; D not resolved. Trimming took 3 bases from V and 7 from J, leaving 13 bases between them. Germline V gene sequence: CDR1 SEHNR, CDR2 FQNEAQ (reference sequence). This CDR3 has 14 amino acids. CDR3 coding DNA: TGTGCCAGCAGCTTGAAGCTTACGGCTAATGAGCAGTTCTTC. Protein: CASSLKLTANEQFF.

This chain joins TRBV6-5 and TRBJ2-3, with 10 positions matching TRBD2. The CDR3 sequence is 15 residues long. The V gene's germline CDR1 is MNHEY and CDR2 SVGAGI. With V trimmed by 5 bases and J by 7 bases, 9 bases remained unmatched. The CDR3 DNA reads as TGTGCCAGCAGTCCCAGCGGGGGGGCAATGAATACGCAGTATTTT. Protein: CASSPSGGAMNTQYF.

The chain links TRBV4-3 to TRBJ1-1, with 8 bases aligning to TRBD1. Germline CDR1 is LGHNA and CDR2 is YSLEER. The CDR3 totals 15 residues. V shed 4 bases and J 3 bases; nucleotides not matched to a gene: 7. CDR3 residues: CASSPGRGQDTEAFF. The CDR3 DNA is TGCGCCAGCAGCCCGGGGAGGGGACAGGACACTGAAGCTTTCTTT.

This clone has more than one count but fewer than ten. The chain uses TRBV7-6 and TRBJ2-5, with a weak D call TRBD2 (7 bases). V lost 6 bases, J lost 2 bases, and 16 bases lay in between. Germline values: CDR1 SGHVS, CDR2 FNYEAQ. The CDR3 covers 15 residues. This chain's CDR3 is CASSLLGGQQETQYF. CDR3 in DNA: TGTGCCAGCAGTCTCCTCGGGGGGCAGCAAGAGACCCAGTACTTC.

The rearrangement links TRBV29-1 to TRBJ2-7; possible D gene TRBD2, 6 bases. The germline CDR1 and CDR2 sequences are SQVTM and ANQGSEA. This CDR3 is 16 amino acids long. V lost 5 bases to trimming and J lost 0 bases, with 20 bases between them. CDR3 in DNA: TGCAGCGTTTCCGGGACTCCCAGAGGGGACTCCTACGAGCAGTACTTC. Encoded protein: CSVSGTPRGDSYEQYF.

The CDR3 region is CSVEAGTEEKLFF. The DNA for the CDR3 is TGCAGCGTTGAAGCCGGGACAGAGGAAAAACTGTTTTTT. V usage is TRBV29-1 and J usage is TRBJ1-4; 7 nucleotides line up with TRBD1. J gave up 8 bases and V 1 base, and 4 bases lay outside the gene matches. The CDR3 extends over 13 amino acids. Germline CDR1 and CDR2: SQVTM and ANQGSEA. The full variable domain, completed using reference TRBV29-1 and TRBJ1-4, is SAVISQKPSRDICQRGTSLTIQCQVDSQVTMMFWYRQQPGQSLTLIATANQGSEATYESGFVIDKFPISRPNLTFSTLTVSNMSPEDSSIYLCSVEAGTEEKLFFGSGTQLSVL.

This chain links TRBV4-3 with TRBJ2-7, with D hard to call. Trimming left V 2 bases short and J 0 bases short, with 5 bases between. This CDR3 contains 13 residues. Per germline, CDR1 LGHNA and CDR2 YSLEER. The CDR3 coding sequence is TGCGCCAGCAGCCAACAAATCTCCTACGAGCAGTACTTC. Amino acids: CASSQQISYEQYF.

V gene TRBV5-1 combines with J gene TRBJ2-3, with D hard to call. CDR3 size: 15 residues. From germline, CDR1 is SGHRS and CDR2 YFSETQ. Trimming shortened V by 5 bases and J by 0 bases, and 13 bases separated the two germline ends. CDR3 DNA: TGCGCCAGCAGATTTACCACCAGGAGCACAGATACGCAGTATTTT. Its protein product is CASRFTTRSTDTQYF.

The chain couples TRBV30 to TRBJ1-1; D is ambiguous. The CDR3 is 11 residues long. Germline assignment: CDR1 GTSNPN and CDR2 SVGIG (reference sequence). V was trimmed by 5 bases and J by 10 bases, leaving 14 bases between them. The CDR3 reads CAWGEARLAFF. As DNA, the CDR3 is TGTGCCTGGGGGGAGGCTAGGTTAGCTTTCTTT.

The chain joins TRBV30 to TRBJ2-1; 11 nucleotides match TRBD1. V dropped 0 bases and J dropped 10; count of bases not matched to a gene: 5. The CDR3 sequence is 14 residues long. Per germline, CDR1 GTSNPN and CDR2 SVGIG (reference sequence). Written as DNA, the CDR3 is TGTGCCTGGAGTGTCGGACAGGGGGCTTACGAGCAGTTCTTC. Its protein is CAWSVGQGAYEQFF.

Comments on this clone: The sample has other DNA sequences that encode this CDR3 too. The chain couples TRBV5-6 to TRBJ2-7, with no clear D. Per the germline V gene, CDR1 is SGHDT and CDR2 is YYEEEE. V dropped 2 bases and J dropped 2 bases, with 8 bases sitting between them. There are 13 residues in the CDR3. The CDR3 loop is CASSFGDTYEQYF. For the CDR3, the DNA is TGTGCCAGCAGCTTTGGGGATACCTACGAGCAGTACTTC.

This clone came up a few times. The J gene is TRBJ2-1, the V gene TRBV10-2; TRBD2 aligns across 10 bases. Germline V gene lookup returns CDR1 WSHSY and CDR2 SAAADI. The CDR3 has 16 residues. The trim removed 6 bases at V and 8 bases at J, leaving 13 bases unmatched. CDR3 DNA sequence: TGCGCCAGCAGGCGGACGAGCGGGGGGGCCTGGGATGAGCAGTTCTTC. This sequence encodes CASRRTSGGAWDEQFF.

This chain links TRBV6-5 with TRBJ2-2; no definite D call. Germline CDR1 and CDR2: MNHEY and SVGAGI. The CDR3 runs 13 residues. V lost 6 bases to trimming and J lost 4 bases, with 9 bases between them. CDR3 DNA: TGTGCCAGCAGCCCTGTCCCCACCGGGGAGCTGTTTTTT. Translated: CASSPVPTGELFF.

This chain connects TRBV11-2 to TRBJ1-2; 8 bases fit TRBD1. The length of the CDR3 is 12 residues. V shed 9 bases and J 7 bases; nucleotides not matched to a gene: 7. Looked up from germline, CDR1 is SGHAT and CDR2 is FQNNGV. The CDR3 region has the DNA TGTGCCAGTGGCCAGGGGGCCTCTGGCTACACCTTC. This codes for CASGQGASGYTF.

The J gene is TRBJ2-1, the V gene TRBV5-1, with unresolved D. Trimming stripped 2 bases from V and 8 bases from J, with 11 bases between. There are 13 residues in the CDR3. Germline CDR1 is SGHRS and CDR2 is YFSETQ. The CDR3 region is CASSLPPGDEQFF. The CDR3 DNA follows: TGCGCCAGCAGCTTACCGCCCGGAGATGAGCAGTTCTTC.

V usage is TRBV29-1 and J usage is TRBJ1-2; unclear D gene. Germline assignment: CDR1 SQVTM and CDR2 ANQGSEA. The CDR3 runs to 17 residues. V was trimmed by 4 bases and J by 1 base, leaving 22 bases between them. The chain's CDR3 is CSVVLPWHGGDNYGYTF. As DNA, the CDR3 is TGCAGCGTTGTATTACCTTGGCATGGTGGTGATAACTATGGCTACACCTTC. Filled out from reference TRBV29-1 and TRBJ1-2, the complete variable domain reads SAVISQKPSRDICQRGTSLTIQCQVDSQVTMMFWYRQQPGQSLTLIATANQGSEATYESGFVIDKFPISRPNLTFSTLTVSNMSPEDSSIYLCSVVLPWHGGDNYGYTFGSGTRLTVV.

This clone was counted only a few times. The chain employs TRBV14 and TRBJ2-7, with no clear D. The ends were cut back, 4 bases at V and 3 bases at J, with 13 bases in the middle. Germline values: CDR1 SGHDN, CDR2 FVKESK. The CDR3 contains 14 residues. The CDR3: CASSRGESVYEQYF. For the CDR3, the DNA is TGTGCCAGCAGCCGAGGTGAATCGGTCTACGAGCAGTACTTC.

V usage is TRBV7-2 and J usage is TRBJ2-1; D not certain. The ends were cut back, 4 bases at V and 4 bases at J, with 17 bases in the middle. Germline CDR1 reads SGHTA; CDR2 reads FQGNSA. This CDR3 has 16 amino acids. The CDR3 DNA reads as TGTGCCAGCAGCTCTCGCCGGCGGCTACCTTACAATGAGCAGTTCTTC. Its translation is CASSSRRRLPYNEQFF.

This clone has only a few counts. CDR3 in DNA: TGCGCCAGCAGCCCCCGTGGAGACGGTAGCTCAGATACGCAGTATTTT. Encoded protein: CASSPRGDGSSDTQYF. The chain joins TRBV5-1 to TRBJ2-3; D not certain. Germline CDR1 reads SGHRS; CDR2 reads YFSETQ. This CDR3 spans 16 amino acids. The ends were cut back, 4 bases at V and 4 bases at J, with 19 bases in the middle.

The rearrangement joins TRBV7-2 to TRBJ2-3; 7 bases match TRBD2. CDR3 size: 15 residues. Germline trimming cut 4 bases from V and 1 base from J; bases unmatched to any gene: 5. Germline CDR1 and CDR2: SGHTA and FQGNSA. CDR3 sequence reads: CASSSSGSGTDTQYF. The CDR3 DNA reads as TGTGCCAGCAGCTCTAGCGGCTCGGGCACAGATACGCAGTATTTT.

The chain couples TRBV12-5 to TRBJ2-3; D gene ambiguous. This CDR3 is built from 15 residues. Germline CDR1 reads LGHNT; CDR2 reads FRNRAP. V lost 6 bases to trimming and J lost 3 bases, with 16 bases between them. This chain's CDR3 is CASGDPYGVTDTQYF. CDR3 DNA sequence: TGTGCTAGTGGAGACCCCTATGGTGTGACAGATACGCAGTATTTT. The full variable domain, completed using reference TRBV12-5 and TRBJ2-3, is DARVTQTPRHKVTEMGQEVTMRCQPILGHNTVFWYRQTMMQGLELLAYFRNRAPLDDSGMPKDRFSAEMPDATLATLKIQPSEPRDSAVYFCASGDPYGVTDTQYFGPGTRLTVL.

The chain has TRBV30 and TRBJ2-2, with D uncertain. This CDR3 spans 12 amino acids. Germline V gene lookup returns CDR1 GTSNPN and CDR2 SVGIG (reference sequence). Trimming took 2 bases from V and 3 from J, leaving 4 bases between them. In nucleotides, the CDR3 is TGTGCCTGGAGTTGGTACACCGGGGAGCTGTTTTTT. It encodes CAWSWYTGELFF.

This clone was seen only a few times. The rearrangement uses TRBV7-8 and TRBJ2-2, with no clear D. V was cut by 2 bases and J by 5 bases, with 0 bases left in between. The CDR3 runs 11 residues. The germline V gene encodes CDR1 SGHVS and CDR2 FQNEAQ. CDR3 nucleotide sequence: TGTGCCAGCAGCTTAACCGGGGAGCTGTTTTTT. Encoded protein: CASSLTGELFF.